The 4 T cell receptor beta chains reported below all come from one sample, sequenced in a study of shared clonotypes between healthy human individuals. Profiled with immunoSEQ multiplex PCR; TCRdb holds only in-frame clones, not every one. In the table there are around 1.1 million clones, around 82% of which are singletons. Sample: memory CD4+ T cells from PBMCs. Subset: CD45RA-negative fraction. The receptors derive from a man aged 18-30 years in good health. Some clones in this sample may be carry-over from other donors' samples.

The chain links TRBV7-2 to TRBJ1-3; D not certain. V shed 4 bases and J shed 3 bases, with 10 bases lying between them. This CDR3 spans 14 amino acids. Germline CDR1 SGHTA, CDR2 FQGNSA. The CDR3 DNA reads TGTGCCAGCAGCTCAGACTGGGGTGGAAACACCATATATTTT. As protein: CASSSDWGGNTIYF.

The chain links TRBV7-2 to TRBJ2-1, with D unclear. Trimming took off 1 base at V and 5 bases at J, with 6 bases between the two ends. In germline, CDR1 is SGHTA, CDR2 FQGNSA. This CDR3 region has 13 residues. The CDR3 nucleotides are TGTGCCAGCAGCTTAGGCTCAGACAATGAGCAGTTCTTC. This sequence encodes CASSLGSDNEQFF. Full variable domain (rest looked up from reference TRBV7-2 and TRBJ2-1): GAGVSQSPSNKVTEKGKDVELRCDPISGHTALYWYRQSLGQGLEFLIYFQGNSAPDKSGLPSDRFSAERTGGSVSTLTIQRTQQEDSAVYLCASSLGSDNEQFFGPGTRLTVL.

The chain has TRBV4-2 and TRBJ2-1; maybe TRBD2 (6 bases). Germline-derived CDR1 and CDR2 are LGHNA and YNFKEQ. Trimming took off 3 bases at V and 10 bases at J, with 13 bases between the two ends. The CDR3 is 13 amino acids. CDR3 in DNA: TGTGCCAGCAGCCACCCCAGTGGGAGGGAGCAGTTCTTC. It specifies CASSHPSGREQFF.

The chain couples TRBV4-1 to TRBJ1-4; D unresolved. The CDR3 runs to 13 residues. The germline CDR1 and CDR2 sequences are MGHRA and YSYEKL. Deletions cut 3 bases from V and 5 bases from J, with 7 bases between. CDR3 DNA: TGCGCCAGCAGCCAGGCTCGAAATGAAAAACTGTTTTTT. Its protein is CASSQARNEKLFF.